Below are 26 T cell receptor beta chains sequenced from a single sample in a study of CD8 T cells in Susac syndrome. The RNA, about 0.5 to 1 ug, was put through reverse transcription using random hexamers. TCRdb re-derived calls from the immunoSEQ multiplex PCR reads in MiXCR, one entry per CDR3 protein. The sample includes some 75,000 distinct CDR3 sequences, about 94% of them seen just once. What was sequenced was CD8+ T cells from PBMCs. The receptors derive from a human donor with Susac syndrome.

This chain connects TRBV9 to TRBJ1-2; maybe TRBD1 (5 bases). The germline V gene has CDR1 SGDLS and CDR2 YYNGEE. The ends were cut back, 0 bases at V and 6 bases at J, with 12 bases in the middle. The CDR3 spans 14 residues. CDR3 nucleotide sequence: TGTGCCAGCAGCGTAGCTTGGGGGGAGAATGGCTACACCTTC. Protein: CASSVAWGENGYTF. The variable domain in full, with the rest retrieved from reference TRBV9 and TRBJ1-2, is DSGVTQTPKHLITATGQRVTLRCSPRSGDLSVYWYQQSLDQGLQFLIQYYNGEERAKGNILERFSAQQFPDLHSELNLSSLELGDSALYFCASSVAWGENGYTFGSGTRLTVV.

This CDR3 reads CASSDLQGPYEQYF. CDR3 in DNA: TGTGCCAGCAGTGATCTACAGGGACCCTACGAGCAGTACTTC. The V gene is TRBV6-1, the J gene TRBJ2-7; TRBD1 is a possible D gene (6 bases). The CDR3 spans 14 residues. Germline loops: CDR1 MNHNS, CDR2 SASEGT. Trimming took 3 bases from V and 2 from J, leaving 11 bases between them.

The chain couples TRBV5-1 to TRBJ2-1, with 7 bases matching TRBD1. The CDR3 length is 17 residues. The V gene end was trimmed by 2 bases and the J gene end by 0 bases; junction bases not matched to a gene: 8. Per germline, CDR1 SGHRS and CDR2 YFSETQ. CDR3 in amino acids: CASSLTGVVSSYNEQFF. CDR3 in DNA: TGCGCCAGCAGCTTAACAGGGGTTGTTAGCTCCTACAATGAGCAGTTCTTC. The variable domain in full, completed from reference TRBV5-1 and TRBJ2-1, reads KAGVTQTPRYLIKTRGQQVTLSCSPISGHRSVSWYQQTPGQGLQFLFEYFSETQRNKGNFPGRFSGRQFSNSRSEMNVSTLELGDSALYLCASSLTGVVSSYNEQFFGPGTRLTVL.

The CDR3 coding sequence is TGTGCCAGCAGCTTAGGATCTGGGTACAGGGAAGACACTGAAGCTTTCTTT. Protein product: CASSLGSGYREDTEAFF. The V gene is TRBV11-2, the J gene TRBJ1-1; a weak D match, TRBD1 (6 bases). The length of the CDR3 is 17 residues. CDR1 is SGHAT and CDR2 is FQNNGV in the germline V gene. V lost 1 base and J lost 3, with 18 bases in between.

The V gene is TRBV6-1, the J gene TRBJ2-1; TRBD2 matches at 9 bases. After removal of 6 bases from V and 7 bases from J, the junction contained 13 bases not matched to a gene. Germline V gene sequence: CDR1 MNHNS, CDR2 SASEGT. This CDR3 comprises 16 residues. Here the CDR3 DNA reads TGTGCCAGCAGAATGACGGCTCAGCGGGGGGATAATGAGCAGTTCTTC. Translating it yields CASRMTAQRGDNEQFF.

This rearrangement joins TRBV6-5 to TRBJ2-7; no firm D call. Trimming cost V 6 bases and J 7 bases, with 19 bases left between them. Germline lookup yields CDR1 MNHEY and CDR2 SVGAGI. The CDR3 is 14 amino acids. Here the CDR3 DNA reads TGTGCCAGCAGCTTCCAAGGTCCCCTCGGGGAGCAGTACTTC. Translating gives CASSFQGPLGEQYF.

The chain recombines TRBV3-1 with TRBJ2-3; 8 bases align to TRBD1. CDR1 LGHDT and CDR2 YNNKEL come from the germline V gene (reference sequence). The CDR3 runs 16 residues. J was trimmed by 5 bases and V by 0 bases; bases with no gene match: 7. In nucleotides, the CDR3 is TGTGCCAGCAGCCAAGACTCAGGGGGCCAGGGAGATACGCAGTATTTT. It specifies CASSQDSGGQGDTQYF.

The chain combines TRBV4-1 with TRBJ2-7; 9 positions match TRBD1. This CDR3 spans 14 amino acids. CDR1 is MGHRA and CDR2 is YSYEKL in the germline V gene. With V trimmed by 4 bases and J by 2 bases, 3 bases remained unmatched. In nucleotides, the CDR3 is TGCGCCAGCAGCCCGTGGACAGGGGCCTACGAGCAGTACTTC. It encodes CASSPWTGAYEQYF.

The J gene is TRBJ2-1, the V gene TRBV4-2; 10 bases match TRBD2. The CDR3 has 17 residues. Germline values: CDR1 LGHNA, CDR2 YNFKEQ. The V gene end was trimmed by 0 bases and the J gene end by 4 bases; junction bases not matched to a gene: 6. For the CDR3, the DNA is TGTGCCAGCAGCCAAGATCACGGACTAGCGGAGTACAATGAGCAGTTCTTC. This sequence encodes CASSQDHGLAEYNEQFF.

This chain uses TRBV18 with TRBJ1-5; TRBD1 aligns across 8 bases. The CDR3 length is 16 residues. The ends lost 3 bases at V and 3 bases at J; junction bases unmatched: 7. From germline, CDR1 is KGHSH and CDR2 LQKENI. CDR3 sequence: CASSPGQGPHNQPQHF. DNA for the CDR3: TGTGCCAGCTCACCCGGACAGGGCCCGCACAATCAGCCCCAGCATTTT.

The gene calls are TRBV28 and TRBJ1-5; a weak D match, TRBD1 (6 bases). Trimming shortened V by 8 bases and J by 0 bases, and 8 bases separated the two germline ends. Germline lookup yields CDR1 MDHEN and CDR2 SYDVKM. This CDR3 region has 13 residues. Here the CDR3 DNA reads TGTGCCAGCCGGGACACTAGCAATCAGCCCCAGCATTTT. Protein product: CASRDTSNQPQHF.

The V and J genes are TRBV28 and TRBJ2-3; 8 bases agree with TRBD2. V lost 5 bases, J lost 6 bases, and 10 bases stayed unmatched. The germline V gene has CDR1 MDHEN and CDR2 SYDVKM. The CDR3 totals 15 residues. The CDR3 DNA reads TGTGCCAGCAGTGCCGGACTAGCATCAGGCGATACGCAGTATTTT. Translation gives CASSAGLASGDTQYF. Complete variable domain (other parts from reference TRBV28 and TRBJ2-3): DVKVTQSSRYLVKRTGEKVFLECVQDMDHENMFWYRQDPGLGLRLIYFSYDVKMKEKGDIPEGYSVSREKKERFSLILESASTNQTSMYLCASSAGLASGDTQYFGPGTRLTVL.

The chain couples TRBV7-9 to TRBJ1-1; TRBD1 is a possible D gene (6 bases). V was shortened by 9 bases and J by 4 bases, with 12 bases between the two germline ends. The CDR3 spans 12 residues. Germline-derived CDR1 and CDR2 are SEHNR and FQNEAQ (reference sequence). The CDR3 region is CASPGAPTEAFF. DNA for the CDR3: TGTGCCAGTCCGGGGGCACCCACTGAAGCTTTCTTT.

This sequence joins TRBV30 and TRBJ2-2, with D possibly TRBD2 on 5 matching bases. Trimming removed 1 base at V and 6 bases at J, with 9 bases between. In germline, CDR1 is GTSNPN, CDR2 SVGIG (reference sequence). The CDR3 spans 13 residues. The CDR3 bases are TGTGCCTGGAGTGAGAGGAGGTCCGGGGAGCTGTTTTTT. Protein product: CAWSERRSGELFF.

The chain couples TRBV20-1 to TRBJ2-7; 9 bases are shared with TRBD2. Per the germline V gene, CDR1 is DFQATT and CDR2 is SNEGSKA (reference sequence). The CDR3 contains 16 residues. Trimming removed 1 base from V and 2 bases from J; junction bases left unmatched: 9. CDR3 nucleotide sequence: TGCAGTGCTAGAGGACTAGCGGACCTAAATCCCTACGAGCAGTACTTC. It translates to CSARGLADLNPYEQYF.

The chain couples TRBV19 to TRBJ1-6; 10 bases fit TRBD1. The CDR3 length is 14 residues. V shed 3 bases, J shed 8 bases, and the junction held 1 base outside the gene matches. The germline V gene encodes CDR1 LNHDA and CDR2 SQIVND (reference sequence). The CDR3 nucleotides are TGTGCCAGTAGTATTGGACAGGGGGATTCACCCCTCCACTTT. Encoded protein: CASSIGQGDSPLHF.

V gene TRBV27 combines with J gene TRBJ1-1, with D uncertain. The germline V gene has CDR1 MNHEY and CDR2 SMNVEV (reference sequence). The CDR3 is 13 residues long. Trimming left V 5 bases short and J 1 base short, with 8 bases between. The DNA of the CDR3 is TGTGCCAGCAGTAAAGGGAGGAACACTGAAGCTTTCTTT. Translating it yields CASSKGRNTEAFF.

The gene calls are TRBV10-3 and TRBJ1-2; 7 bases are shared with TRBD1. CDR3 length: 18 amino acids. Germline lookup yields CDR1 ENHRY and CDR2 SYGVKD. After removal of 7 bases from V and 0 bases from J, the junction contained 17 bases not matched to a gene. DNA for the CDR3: TGTGCCATCACCGACTTTGTGTTGGGGACAGAAACTAACTATGGCTACACCTTC. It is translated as CAITDFVLGTETNYGYTF.

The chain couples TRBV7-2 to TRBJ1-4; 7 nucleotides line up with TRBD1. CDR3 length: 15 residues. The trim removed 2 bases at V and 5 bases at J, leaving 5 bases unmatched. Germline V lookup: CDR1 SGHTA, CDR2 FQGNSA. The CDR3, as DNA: TGTGCCAGCAGCTTACCCGGGACAGAGAATGAAAAACTGTTTTTT. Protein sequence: CASSLPGTENEKLFF. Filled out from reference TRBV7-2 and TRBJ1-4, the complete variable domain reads GAGVSQSPSNKVTEKGKDVELRCDPISGHTALYWYRQSLGQGLEFLIYFQGNSAPDKSGLPSDRFSAERTGGSVSTLTIQRTQQEDSAVYLCASSLPGTENEKLFFGSGTQLSVL.

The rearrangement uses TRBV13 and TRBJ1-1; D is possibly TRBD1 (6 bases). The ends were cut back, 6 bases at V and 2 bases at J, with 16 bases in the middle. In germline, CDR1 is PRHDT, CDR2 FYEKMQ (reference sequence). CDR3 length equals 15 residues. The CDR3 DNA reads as TGTGCCAGCAGTCTGACCCGGACAGCAAACACTGAAGCTTTCTTT. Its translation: CASSLTRTANTEAFF.

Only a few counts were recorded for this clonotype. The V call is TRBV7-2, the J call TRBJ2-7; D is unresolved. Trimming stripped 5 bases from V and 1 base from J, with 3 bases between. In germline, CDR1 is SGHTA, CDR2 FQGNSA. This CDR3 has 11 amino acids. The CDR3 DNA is TGTGCCAGCAGCCTGTCCTACGAGCAGTACTTC. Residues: CASSLSYEQYF.

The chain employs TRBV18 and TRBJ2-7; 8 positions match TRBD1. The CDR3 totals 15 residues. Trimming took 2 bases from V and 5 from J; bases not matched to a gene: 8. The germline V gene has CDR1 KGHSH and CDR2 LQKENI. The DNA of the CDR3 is TGTGCCAGCTCACCAAGAGGACAGGGTTTCGACGAGCAGTACTTC. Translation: CASSPRGQGFDEQYF.

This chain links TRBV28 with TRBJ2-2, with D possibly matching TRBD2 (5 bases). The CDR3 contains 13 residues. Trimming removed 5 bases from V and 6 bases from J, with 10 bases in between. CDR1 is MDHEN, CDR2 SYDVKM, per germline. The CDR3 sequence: CASSVREAGELFF. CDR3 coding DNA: TGTGCCAGCAGTGTGAGGGAAGCCGGGGAGCTGTTTTTT.

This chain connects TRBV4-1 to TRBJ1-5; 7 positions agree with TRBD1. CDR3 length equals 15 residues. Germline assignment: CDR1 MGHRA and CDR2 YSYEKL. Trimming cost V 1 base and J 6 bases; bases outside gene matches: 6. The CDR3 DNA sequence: TGCGCCAGCAGCCAAGCTCCGACAGGGAGTCAGCCCCAGCATTTT. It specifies CASSQAPTGSQPQHF.

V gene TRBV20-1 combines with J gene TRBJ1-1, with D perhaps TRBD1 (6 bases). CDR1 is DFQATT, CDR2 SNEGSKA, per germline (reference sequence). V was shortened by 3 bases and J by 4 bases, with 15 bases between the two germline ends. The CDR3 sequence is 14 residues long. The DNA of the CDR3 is TGCAGTGCTAGTCCGGACAGTTTGGGCACTGAAGCTTTCTTT. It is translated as CSASPDSLGTEAFF.

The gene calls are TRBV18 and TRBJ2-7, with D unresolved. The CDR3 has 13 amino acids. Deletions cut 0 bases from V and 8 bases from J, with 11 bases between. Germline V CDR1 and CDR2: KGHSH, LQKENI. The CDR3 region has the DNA TGTGCCAGCTCACCACCGACGACACAAAAGCAGTACTTC. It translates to CASSPPTTQKQYF.